These 13 T cell receptor beta chains came from one sample sequenced in a study of OX40 agonist ivuxolimab in advanced cancers. Sequencing used immunoSEQ multiplex PCR; TCRdb keeps in-frame clones, though not all of them. The table includes 72,000 or so clones, around 82% detected once. Sequenced material: CD4+ or CD8+ T cells sorted from blood, taken in a trial of the OX40 agonist ivuxolimab. The source of these receptors is an adult with an advanced solid tumor such as melanoma, head and neck, liver or kidney cancer.

This chain joins TRBV5-1 and TRBJ1-4; D unclear. CDR1 SGHRS and CDR2 YFSETQ come from the germline V gene. Deletions cut 0 bases from V and 3 bases from J, with 9 bases between. This CDR3 spans 15 amino acids. This chain's CDR3 is CASSLGGVANEKLFF. CDR3 sequence (DNA): TGCGCCAGCAGCTTGGGTGGTGTGGCTAATGAAAAACTGTTTTTT.

The J gene is TRBJ2-1, the V gene TRBV27, with D possibly called TRBD1 or TRBD2 (5 bases each). The CDR3 has 11 amino acids. The germline V gene encodes CDR1 MNHEY and CDR2 SMNVEV (reference sequence). Deletions cut 1 base from V and 15 bases from J, with 10 bases between. The CDR3 spells CASSLFGTTFF. The CDR3 coding sequence is TGTGCCAGCAGTTTATTTGGGACGACGTTCTTC.

V gene TRBV25-1 combines with J gene TRBJ2-7; no reliable D call. V lost 2 bases and J 3 bases, leaving 11 bases between the germline ends. Germline-derived CDR1 and CDR2 are MGHDK and SYGVNS. This CDR3 has 14 residues. CDR3 sequence: CASSEHGYSYEQYF. Written as DNA, the CDR3 is TGTGCCAGCAGTGAACACGGGTACAGCTACGAGCAGTACTTC.

This clone was detected a few times. This chain joins TRBV6-6 and TRBJ1-1; D possibly corresponds to TRBD1 (6 bases). The CDR3 runs 15 residues. Germline V gene data show CDR1 as MNHNY and CDR2 as SVGAGI (reference sequence). Trimming pared 7 bases from V and 3 bases from J, leaving 18 bases between. DNA for the CDR3: TGTGCCAGCATCCAAACGGGGGGGCAAGACACTGAAGCTTTCTTT. Its translation: CASIQTGGQDTEAFF.

This rearrangement joins TRBV5-8 to TRBJ1-5, with D maybe TRBD1 (6 bases). The germline CDR1 and CDR2 sequences are SGHTS and YDEGEE. The length of the CDR3 is 15 residues. V was pared by 0 bases and J by 3 bases, with 10 bases between. CDR3 amino acids: CASSLEGGPNQPQHF. CDR3 coding DNA: TGTGCCAGCAGCTTGGAAGGGGGGCCCAATCAGCCCCAGCATTTT.

The genes are TRBV6-5 and TRBJ1-2; D unclear. The CDR3 runs to 15 residues. V gave up 6 bases and J gave up 2 bases, with 16 bases separating them. Germline loops: CDR1 MNHEY, CDR2 SVGAGI. CDR3 sequence reads: CASRGTEEGNYGYTF. The CDR3, as DNA: TGTGCCAGCAGGGGAACCGAAGAGGGAAACTATGGCTACACCTTC.

V gene TRBV6-1 combines with J gene TRBJ1-4; D is uncertain. Germline V gene sequence: CDR1 MNHNS, CDR2 SASEGT. The V gene lost 6 bases and the J gene lost 4 bases, with 12 bases spanning the gap. This CDR3 spans 14 amino acids. CDR3 in amino acids: CASSLRRFNEKLFF. The CDR3 DNA reads TGTGCCAGCAGCCTCCGCAGGTTTAATGAAAAACTGTTTTTT.

Comments on this clone: One junction end disagrees with the germline gene, perhaps due to a read error. The CDR3 sequence is CASSLGHGSGDF. CDR3 coding DNA: TGTGCCAGCAGCTTGGGGCACGGCAGTGGGGACTTC. The V gene is TRBV5-6, the J gene TRBJ1-2, with unresolved D. The CDR3 covers 12 residues. The germline gives CDR1 SGHDT, CDR2 YYEEEE.

The V call is TRBV28, the J call TRBJ2-7, with 7 bases identical to TRBD2. The CDR3 spans 12 residues. V was clipped by 3 bases and J by 4 bases; unmatched bases: 0. CDR1 is MDHEN, CDR2 SYDVKM, per germline. CDR3 nucleotides: TGTGCCAGCAGTTTGGGGGGGTACGAGCAGTACTTC. It yields the protein CASSLGGYEQYF.

The chain recombines TRBV5-1 with TRBJ2-5; perhaps TRBD1 as D (6 bases). This CDR3 has 15 residues. The germline V gene encodes CDR1 SGHRS and CDR2 YFSETQ. V was cut by 0 bases and J by 4 bases, with 13 bases left in between. In DNA form, the CDR3 reads TGCGCCAGCAGCTTGGGGGGACACCTCGGAGAGACCCAGTACTTC. It translates to CASSLGGHLGETQYF. The whole variable domain, filled in from reference TRBV5-1 and TRBJ2-5, reads KAGVTQTPRYLIKTRGQQVTLSCSPISGHRSVSWYQQTPGQGLQFLFEYFSETQRNKGNFPGRFSGRQFSNSRSEMNVSTLELGDSALYLCASSLGGHLGETQYFGPGTRLLVL.

This clone was observed a handful of times. V and J are TRBV2 and TRBJ1-2; D gene uncertain. Germline V gene data show CDR1 as SNHLY and CDR2 as FYNNEI. There are 15 residues in the CDR3. Trimming left V 6 bases short and J 3 bases short, with 17 bases between. CDR3 region: CASSVGLVDYYGYTF. The DNA for the CDR3 is TGTGCCAGCAGCGTGGGCTTGGTGGATTACTATGGCTACACCTTC. The entire variable domain, with the rest obtained from reference TRBV2 and TRBJ1-2, is as follows: EPEVTQTPSHQVTQMGQEVILRCVPISNHLYFYWYRQILGQKVEFLVSFYNNEISEKSEIFDDQFSVERPDGSNFTLKIRSTKLEDSAMYFCASSVGLVDYYGYTFGSGTRLTVV.

The rearrangement links TRBV28 to TRBJ2-3; 11 bases match TRBD1. The CDR3 contains 16 residues. The V gene's germline CDR1 is MDHEN and CDR2 SYDVKM. V trimming: 1 base; J trimming: 2 bases; junction bases outside the gene matches: 2. This CDR3 reads CASSLSGQGVTDTQYF. The CDR3, as DNA: TGTGCCAGCAGTTTATCGGGACAGGGGGTCACAGATACGCAGTATTTT.

The chain employs TRBV11-2 and TRBJ1-1, with no clear D. The V gene's germline CDR1 is SGHAT and CDR2 FQNNGV. The V and J ends lost 5 bases and 6 bases respectively, with 10 bases between them. The CDR3 is made up of 12 amino acids. The CDR3 region is CASSPRGAEAFF. In DNA form, the CDR3 reads TGTGCCAGCAGCCCCCGAGGTGCTGAAGCTTTCTTT.